This T cell receptor beta chain came from a study of blood T cell repertoires in COVID-19. Overall study context: The cDNA or gDNA used as material had been derived from T cells, B-cell-depleted T cells, or PBMCs.

The assay was immunoSEQ multiplex PCR, and TCRdb's table has in-frame clones only and misses some. The sample includes roughly 250,000 clones, about 91% seen only once; the top ten take 1% to 1.5%. CDR3 length: 17 amino acids. V shed 7 bases and J 3 bases; nucleotides not matched to a gene: 13. The V gene's germline CDR1 is MDHEN and CDR2 SYDVKM. Participants were aged roughly 18 to 89 years from around 24 US areas. Participants were placed into cohorts based on the clinical history they reported. Sequenced input: PBMCs or T cells enriched from blood (not recorded which). The receptor was isolated from a woman aged 40 to 55 with acute COVID-19. V is TRBV28 and J is TRBJ2-7, with 12 bases matching TRBD1. CDR3 region: CASNEIYRDRGLYEQYF. The CDR3 DNA reads TGTGCCAGCAACGAGATCTACCGGGACAGGGGGCTCTACGAGCAGTACTTC.